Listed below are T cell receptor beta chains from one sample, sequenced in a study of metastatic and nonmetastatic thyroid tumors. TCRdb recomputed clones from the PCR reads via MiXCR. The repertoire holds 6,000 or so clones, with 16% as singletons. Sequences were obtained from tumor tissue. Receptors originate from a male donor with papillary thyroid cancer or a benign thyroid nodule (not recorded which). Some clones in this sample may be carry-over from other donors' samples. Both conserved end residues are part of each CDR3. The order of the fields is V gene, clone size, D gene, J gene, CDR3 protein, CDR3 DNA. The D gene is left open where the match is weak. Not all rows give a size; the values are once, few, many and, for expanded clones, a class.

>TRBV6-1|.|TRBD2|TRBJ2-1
CASSRQGTSGTYNEQFF
TGTGCCAGCAGCAGACAGGGGACTAGCGGGACATACAATGAGCAGTTCTTC
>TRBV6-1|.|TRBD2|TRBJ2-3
CASMAGEADTQYF
TGTGCCAGCATGGCGGGAGAGGCAGATACGCAGTATTTT
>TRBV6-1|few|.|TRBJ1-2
CASSPRGFGYTF
TGTGCCAGCAGTCCCCGAGGGTTCGGCTACACCTTC
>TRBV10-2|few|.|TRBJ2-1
CASRGDSHSYNEQFF
TGCGCCAGCAGGGGGGACTCCCACTCCTACAATGAGCAGTTCTTT
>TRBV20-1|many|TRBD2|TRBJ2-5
CSAPSASGGVQETQYF
TGCAGTGCTCCCTCCGCTAGCGGGGGGGTTCAAGAGACCCAGTACTTC
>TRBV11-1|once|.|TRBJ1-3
CASSSDTGTAGNTIYF
TGTGCCAGCAGCTCCGACACCGGGACGGCTGGAAACACCATATATTTT
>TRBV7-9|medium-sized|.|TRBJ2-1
CASSLSTGAAYNEQFF
TGTGCCAGCAGCTTATCCACGGGAGCGGCCTACAATGAGCAGTTCTTC
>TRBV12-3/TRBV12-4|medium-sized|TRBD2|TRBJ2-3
CASSFPTSGTDTQYF
TGTGCCAGCAGTTTTCCGACTAGCGGGACCGATACGCAGTATTTT
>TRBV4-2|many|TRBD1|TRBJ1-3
CASSQGRQGPIYF
TGTGCCAGCAGCCAAGGCCGACAGGGACCCATATATTTT
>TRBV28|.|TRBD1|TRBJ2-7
CASSRQGESYEQYF
TGTGCCAGCAGCCGACAGGGTGAATCCTACGAGCAGTACTTC
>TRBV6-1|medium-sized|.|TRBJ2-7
CASIGGGHRGEQYF
TGTGCCAGCATAGGGGGGGGCCACCGTGGGGAGCAGTACTTC
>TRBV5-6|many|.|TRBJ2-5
CASSSRIETLGTQYF
TGTGCCAGCAGCTCCCGAATAGAGACCTTGGGGACCCAGTACTTC
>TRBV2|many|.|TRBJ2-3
CASSEGGGTSTDTQYF
TGTGCCAGCAGTGAAGGCGGCGGTACTAGCACAGATACGCAGTATTTT
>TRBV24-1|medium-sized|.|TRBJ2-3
CATERGGSTDTQYF
TGTGCCACCGAGAGGGGGGGGAGCACAGATACGCAGTATTTT
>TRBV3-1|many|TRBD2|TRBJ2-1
CASSQVGRALGQQFF
TGTGCCAGCAGCCAAGTCGGGAGGGCGTTGGGACAGCAGTTCTTC
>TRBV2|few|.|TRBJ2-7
CASSTDPGWYEQYF
TGTGCCAGCAGCACAGACCCGGGTTGGTACGAGCAGTACTTC
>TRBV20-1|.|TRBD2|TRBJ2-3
CSATGLGGVTDTQYF
TGCAGTGCCACAGGACTGGGGGGGGTCACAGATACGCAGTATTTT
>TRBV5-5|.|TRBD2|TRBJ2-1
CASSLLAGGGNEQFF
TGTGCCAGCAGCTTGTTAGCGGGAGGGGGCAATGAGCAGTTCTTC
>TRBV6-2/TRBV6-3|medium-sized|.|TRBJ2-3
CASSYSTSTDTQYF
TGTGCCAGCAGTTACTCTACTAGCACAGATACGCAGTATTTT
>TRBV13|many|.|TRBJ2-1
CASSFEGLSYNEQFF
TGTGCCAGCAGCTTCGAGGGGCTCTCCTACAATGAGCAGTTCTTC
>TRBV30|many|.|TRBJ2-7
CAWSVDSLYEQYF
TGTGCCTGGAGTGTGGACAGCCTCTACGAGCAGTACTTC
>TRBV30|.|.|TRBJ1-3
CAWISENTIYF
TGTGCCTGGATTAGTGAAAACACCATATATTTT
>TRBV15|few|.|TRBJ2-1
CATSRAQGLEFF
TGTGCCACCAGCAGAGCGCAGGGGTTGGAGTTCTTC
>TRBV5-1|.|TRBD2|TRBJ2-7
CASSLGLAGGPASYEQYF
TGCGCCAGCAGCTTGGGACTAGCGGGAGGGCCGGCCTCCTACGAGCAGTACTTC
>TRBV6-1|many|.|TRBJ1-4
CASSETLLANEKLFF
TGTGCCAGCAGTGAAACGCTACTGGCTAATGAAAAACTGTTTTTT
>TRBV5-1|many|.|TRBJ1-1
CASSFLRNTEAFF
TGCGCCAGCAGCTTTCTGAGGAACACTGAAGCTTTCTTT
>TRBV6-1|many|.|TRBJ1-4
CASRQPTNEKLFF
TGTGCCAGCCGTCAGCCGACTAATGAAAAACTGTTTTTT
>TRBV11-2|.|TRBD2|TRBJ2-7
CASSLVAGVYEQYF
TGTGCCAGCAGCTTAGTTGCGGGAGTCTACGAGCAGTACTTC
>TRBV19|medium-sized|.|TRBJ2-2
CASSIRTNTGELFF
TGTGCCAGTAGTATACGAACCAACACCGGGGAGCTGTTTTTT
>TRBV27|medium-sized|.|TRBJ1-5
CASSFGRGQPQHF
TGTGCCAGCAGTTTCGGGCGCGGTCAGCCCCAGCATTTT
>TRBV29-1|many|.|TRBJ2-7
CSVAGRRNYEQYF
TGCAGCGTTGCTGGGCGCCGGAACTACGAGCAGTACTTC
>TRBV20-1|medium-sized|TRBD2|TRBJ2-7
CSAREGRGEDEQYF
TGCAGTGCTAGAGAGGGTCGGGGGGAAGACGAGCAGTACTTC
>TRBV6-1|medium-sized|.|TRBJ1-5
CASSQTIPREGQPQHF
TGTGCCAGCAGTCAAACGATCCCCAGGGAAGGGCAGCCCCAGCATTTT
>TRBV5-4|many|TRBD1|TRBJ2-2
CASSSQGAPTGELFF
TGTGCCAGCAGCTCTCAGGGGGCGCCCACCGGGGAGCTGTTTTTT
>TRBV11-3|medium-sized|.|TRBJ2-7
CASSLDLQGLSYEQYF
TGTGCCAGCAGCTTAGATCTTCAGGGCTTGTCCTACGAGCAGTACTTC
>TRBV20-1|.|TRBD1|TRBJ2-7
CSARHEGQGRYEQYF
TGCAGTGCTCGACATGAGGGACAGGGGAGATACGAGCAGTACTTC
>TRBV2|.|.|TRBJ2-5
CASNTHQETQYF
TGTGCCAGCAACACACACCAAGAGACCCAGTACTTC
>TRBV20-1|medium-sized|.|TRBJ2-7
CSASLVGPYEQYF
TGCAGTGCTAGTCTTGTAGGACCCTACGAGCAGTACTTC
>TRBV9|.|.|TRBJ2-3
CASSAPGGTPRSDTQYF
TGTGCCAGCAGCGCACCTGGCGGGACACCGAGGTCAGATACGCAGTACTTT